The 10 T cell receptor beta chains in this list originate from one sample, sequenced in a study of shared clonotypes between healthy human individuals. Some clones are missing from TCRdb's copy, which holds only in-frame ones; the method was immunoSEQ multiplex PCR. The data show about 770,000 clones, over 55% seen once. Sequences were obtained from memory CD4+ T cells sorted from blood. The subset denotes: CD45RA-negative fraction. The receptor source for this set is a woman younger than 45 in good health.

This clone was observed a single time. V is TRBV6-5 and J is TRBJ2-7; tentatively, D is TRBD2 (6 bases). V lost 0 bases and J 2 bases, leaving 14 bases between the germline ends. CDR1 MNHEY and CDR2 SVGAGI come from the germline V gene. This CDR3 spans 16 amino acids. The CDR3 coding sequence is TGTGCCAGCAGTTACTCCTTTGGGACTCGACCCTACGAGCAGTACTTC. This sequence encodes CASSYSFGTRPYEQYF.

The CDR3 DNA reads as TGTGCCAGTAGCTCCATCCATCAGCCCCAGCATTTT. Translation gives CASSSIHQPQHF. J is TRBJ1-5 and V is TRBV19; D call uncertain. There are 12 residues in the CDR3. Trimming shortened V by 6 bases and J by 5 bases, and 8 bases separated the two germline ends. Per germline, CDR1 LNHDA and CDR2 SQIVND (reference sequence). Full variable domain (missing parts from reference TRBV19 and TRBJ1-5): DGGITQSPKYLFRKEGQNVTLSCEQNLNHDAMYWYRQDPGQGLRLIYYSQIVNDFQKGDIAEGYSVSREKKESFPLTVTSAQKNPTAFYLCASSSIHQPQHFGDGTRLSIL.

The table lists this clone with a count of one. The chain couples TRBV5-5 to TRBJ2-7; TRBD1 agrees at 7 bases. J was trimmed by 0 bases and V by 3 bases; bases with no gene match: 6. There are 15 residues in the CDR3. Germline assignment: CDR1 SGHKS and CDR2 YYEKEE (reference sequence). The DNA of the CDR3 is TGTGCCAGCAGCTCCGACAGGGCCAGCTCCTACGAGCAGTACTTC. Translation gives CASSSDRASSYEQYF.

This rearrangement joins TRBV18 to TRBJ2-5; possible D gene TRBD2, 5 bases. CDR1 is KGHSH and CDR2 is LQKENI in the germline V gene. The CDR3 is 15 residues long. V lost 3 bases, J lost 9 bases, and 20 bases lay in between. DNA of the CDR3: TGTGCCAGCTCACCCCCCGAGGACTGGGTCGGGGCCCAGTACTTC. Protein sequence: CASSPPEDWVGAQYF.

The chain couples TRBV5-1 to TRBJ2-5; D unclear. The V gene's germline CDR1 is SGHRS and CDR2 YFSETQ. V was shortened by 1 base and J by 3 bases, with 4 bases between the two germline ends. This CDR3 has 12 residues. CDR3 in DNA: TGCGCCAGCAGCTTGAGAGAAGAGACCCAGTACTTC. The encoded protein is CASSLREETQYF.

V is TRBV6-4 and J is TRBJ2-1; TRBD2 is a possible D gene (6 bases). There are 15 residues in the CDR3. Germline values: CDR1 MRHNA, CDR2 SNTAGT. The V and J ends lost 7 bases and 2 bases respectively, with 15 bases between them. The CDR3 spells CASKVRDSPYNEQFF. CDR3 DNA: TGTGCCAGCAAAGTACGGGACTCACCCTACAATGAGCAGTTCTTC.

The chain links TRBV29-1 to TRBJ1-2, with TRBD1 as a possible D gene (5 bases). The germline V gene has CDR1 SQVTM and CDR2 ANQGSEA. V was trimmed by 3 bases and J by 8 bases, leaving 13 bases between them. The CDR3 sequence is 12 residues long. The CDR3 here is CSVDRVGVGYTF. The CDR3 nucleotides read TGCAGCGTTGACAGGGTCGGTGTGGGCTACACCTTC.

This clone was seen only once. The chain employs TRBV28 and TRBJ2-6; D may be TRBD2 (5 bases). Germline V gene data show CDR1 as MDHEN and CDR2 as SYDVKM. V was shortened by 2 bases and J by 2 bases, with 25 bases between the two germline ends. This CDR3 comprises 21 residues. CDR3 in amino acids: CASSLIPVRQRNSTGANVLTF. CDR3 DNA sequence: TGTGCCAGCAGTTTAATCCCAGTAAGGCAGCGGAACTCGACTGGGGCCAACGTCCTGACTTTC. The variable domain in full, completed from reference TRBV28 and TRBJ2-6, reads DVKVTQSSRYLVKRTGEKVFLECVQDMDHENMFWYRQDPGLGLRLIYFSYDVKMKEKGDIPEGYSVSREKKERFSLILESASTNQTSMYLCASSLIPVRQRNSTGANVLTFGAGSRLTVL.

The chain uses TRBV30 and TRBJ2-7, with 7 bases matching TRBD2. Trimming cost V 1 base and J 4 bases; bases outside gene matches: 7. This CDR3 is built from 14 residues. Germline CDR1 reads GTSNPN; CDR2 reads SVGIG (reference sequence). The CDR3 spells CAWSAGGNEYEQYF. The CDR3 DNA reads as TGTGCCTGGAGTGCCGGGGGGAACGAGTACGAGCAGTACTTC.

CDR3 amino acids: CASRRDRGLSDTQYF. CDR3 sequence (DNA): TGTGCCAGCAGGCGGGACAGGGGGCTGTCAGATACGCAGTATTTT. This rearrangement joins TRBV6-5 to TRBJ2-3; TRBD1 matches 12 bases. Germline lookup yields CDR1 MNHEY and CDR2 SVGAGI. V gave up 6 bases and J gave up 4 bases; unmatched junction bases: 5. CDR3 length: 15 residues.